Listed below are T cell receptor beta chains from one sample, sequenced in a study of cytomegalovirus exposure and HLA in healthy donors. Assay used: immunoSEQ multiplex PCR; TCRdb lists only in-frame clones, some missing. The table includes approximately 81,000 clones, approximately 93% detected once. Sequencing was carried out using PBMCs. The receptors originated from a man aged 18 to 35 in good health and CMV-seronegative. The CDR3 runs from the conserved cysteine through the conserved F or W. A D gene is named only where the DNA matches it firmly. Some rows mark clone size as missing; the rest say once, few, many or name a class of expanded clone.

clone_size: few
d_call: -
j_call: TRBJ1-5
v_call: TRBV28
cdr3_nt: TGTGCCAGCAGTCCGACTTTTCCGCCCCAGCATTTT
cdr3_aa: CASSPTFPPQHF

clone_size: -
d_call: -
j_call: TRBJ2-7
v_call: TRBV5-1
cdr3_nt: TGCGCCAGCAGCTTGTATTCCGAACAGGGACCCTACGAGCAGTACTTC
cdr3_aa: CASSLYSEQGPYEQYF

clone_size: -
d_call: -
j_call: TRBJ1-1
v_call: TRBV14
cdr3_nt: TGTGCCAGCAGCCAAGATACGGCTGAAGCTTTCTTT
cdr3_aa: CASSQDTAEAFF

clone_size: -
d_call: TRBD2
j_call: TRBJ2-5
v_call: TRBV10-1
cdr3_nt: TGCGCCAGCAGCCGCGGGGGTCTGGAAGAGACCCAGTACTTC
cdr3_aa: CASSRGGLEETQYF

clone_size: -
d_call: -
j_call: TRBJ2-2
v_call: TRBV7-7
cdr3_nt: TGTGCTAGCAGCGCCCGAGGGGGAGAAGGGGAGCTGTTTTTT
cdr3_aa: CASSARGGEGELFF

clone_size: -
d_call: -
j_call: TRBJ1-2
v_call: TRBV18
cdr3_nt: TGTGCCAGCTCAGGAGGGGCTTCCATCTATGGCTACACCTTC
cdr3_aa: CASSGGASIYGYTF

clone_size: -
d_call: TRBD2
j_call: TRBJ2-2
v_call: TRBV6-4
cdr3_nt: TGTGCCAGCACCCTGACTAGCCCGCCCACCGGGGAGCTGTTTTTT
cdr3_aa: CASTLTSPPTGELFF

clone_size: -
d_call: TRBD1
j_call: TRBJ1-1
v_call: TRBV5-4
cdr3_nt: TGTGCCAGCAACGCGGACAGGGTTAGTGAAGCTTTCTTT
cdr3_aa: CASNADRVSEAFF

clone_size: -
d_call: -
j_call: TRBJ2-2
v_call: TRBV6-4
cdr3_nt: TGTGCCAGCAGTGACTCGGCCAGGTTGAACACCGGGGAGCTGTTTTTT
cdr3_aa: CASSDSARLNTGELFF

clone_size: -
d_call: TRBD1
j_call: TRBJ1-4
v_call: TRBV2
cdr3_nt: TGTGCCAGCAATTACGGGACAGGGCCTGAAAAACTGTTTTTT
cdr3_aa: CASNYGTGPEKLFF